This entry lists 13 T cell receptor beta chains sequenced from one sample in a study of cytomegalovirus exposure and HLA in healthy donors. A multiplex PCR was run with 60 Vbeta primers and 13 Jbeta primers. Only in-frame clones appear in the TCRdb table, and some are missing; sequencing was by immunoSEQ multiplex PCR. The sample holds roughly 100,000 clones, 64% seen once. Material: PBMCs. These receptors were obtained from a man aged 60-69 years in good health and CMV-seronegative.

The V call is TRBV5-5, the J call TRBJ2-3; the match to TRBD1 covers 8 bases. Germline-derived CDR1 and CDR2 are SGHKS and YYEKEE (reference sequence). V trimming: 4 bases; J trimming: 6 bases; junction bases outside the gene matches: 4. This CDR3 contains 13 residues. The CDR3: CASSRTGLDTQYF. The DNA of the CDR3 is TGTGCCAGCAGCCGGACAGGGCTCGATACGCAGTATTTT.

This clone was seen a single time. This chain uses TRBV15 with TRBJ2-7; D not resolved. V was shortened by 3 bases and J by 2 bases, with 11 bases between the two germline ends. Germline CDR1 and CDR2: LNHNV and YYDKDF (reference sequence). The CDR3 sequence is 14 residues long. The chain's CDR3 is CATSRGAATYEQYF. The CDR3 DNA follows: TGTGCCACCAGCAGGGGCGCAGCAACCTACGAGCAGTACTTC. The full variable domain, with the rest looked up from reference TRBV15 and TRBJ2-7, is DAMVIQNPRYQVTQFGKPVTLSCSQTLNHNVMYWYQQKSSQAPKLLFHYYDKDFNNEADTPDNFQSRRPNTSFCFLDIRSPGLGDTAMYLCATSRGAATYEQYFGPGTRLTVT.

This chain links TRBV25-1 with TRBJ1-1; D is unclear. The CDR3 extends over 13 amino acids. The germline V gene encodes CDR1 MGHDK and CDR2 SYGVNS. V dropped 0 bases and J dropped 7 bases, with 9 bases sitting between them. CDR3 coding DNA: TGTGCCAGCAGTGAATATATGGCAATTGAAGCTTTCTTT. This translates into CASSEYMAIEAFF.

CDR3 protein: CASSTIGTVNTEAFF. The CDR3, as DNA: TGTGCCAGTAGTACGATAGGGACAGTGAACACTGAAGCTTTCTTT. This rearrangement joins TRBV19 to TRBJ1-1; 7 nucleotides match TRBD1. V lost 4 bases to trimming and J lost 0 bases; unmatched junction nucleotides: 5. Germline V gene sequence: CDR1 LNHDA, CDR2 SQIVND (reference sequence). This CDR3 contains 15 residues.

The rearrangement uses TRBV11-2 and TRBJ2-7; D ambiguous. Germline V CDR1 and CDR2: SGHAT, FQNNGV. The germline V and J ends were trimmed by 2 bases and 2 bases, with 13 bases remaining between them. This CDR3 has 15 residues. The CDR3 sequence is CASSLRGGSAYEQYF. The CDR3 nucleotides are TGTGCCAGCAGCTTAAGAGGCGGTTCCGCCTACGAGCAGTACTTC.

This clone was detected only a few times. The chain is built from TRBV5-1 and TRBJ2-1; 12 bases are a match to TRBD2. The V gene's germline CDR1 is SGHRS and CDR2 YFSETQ. This CDR3 has 15 amino acids. The J segment lost 8 bases and the V segment lost 6 bases, leaving 9 bases of the junction unmatched. Written as DNA, the CDR3 is TGCGCCAGCAACCCTAGCGGGAGGGCCGTCGATGAGCAGTTCTTC. Translating it yields CASNPSGRAVDEQFF.

The chain combines TRBV9 with TRBJ2-5; 15 bases fit TRBD2. Trimming at V came to 3 bases and at J to 4 bases, leaving 13 bases not matched to a gene. The CDR3 contains 19 residues. Looked up from germline, CDR1 is SGDLS and CDR2 is YYNGEE. DNA for the CDR3: TGTGCCAGCAGCGACCGGCGCGGACTAGCGGGGGGGCCTTTAGAGACCCAGTACTTC. It specifies CASSDRRGLAGGPLETQYF. Full variable domain (missing parts from reference TRBV9 and TRBJ2-5): DSGVTQTPKHLITATGQRVTLRCSPRSGDLSVYWYQQSLDQGLQFLIQYYNGEERAKGNILERFSAQQFPDLHSELNLSSLELGDSALYFCASSDRRGLAGGPLETQYFGPGTRLLVL.

The chain couples TRBV7-6 to TRBJ2-1; 14 nucleotides align to TRBD2. CDR1 SGHVS and CDR2 FNYEAQ come from the germline V gene. Trimming took 4 bases from V and 5 from J; bases not matched to a gene: 10. The CDR3 contains 18 residues. CDR3 loop: CASSSGLAGASFDNEQFF. The CDR3 nucleotides are TGTGCCAGCAGCTCGGGACTAGCGGGGGCTTCGTTTGACAATGAGCAGTTCTTC.

This clone has only a few counts. The chain carries TRBV6-1 and TRBJ1-3; 8 bases are a match to TRBD1. The CDR3 is 14 amino acids. The V and J ends lost 2 bases and 9 bases, in that order; junction bases with no gene match: 6. Germline CDR1 and CDR2: MNHNS and SASEGT. CDR3 bases: TGTGCCAGCAGTGAATTGACAGGGGCGGGCACCATATATTTT. This sequence encodes CASSELTGAGTIYF.

This clone was counted between two and nine times. This chain connects TRBV9 to TRBJ2-2, with TRBD1 matching over 9 bases. The CDR3 consists of 15 residues. The ends lost 4 bases at V and 7 bases at J; junction bases unmatched: 8. Germline CDR1 SGDLS, CDR2 YYNGEE. The CDR3 DNA sequence: TGTGCCAGCAGCCCGGGGACAGGGACCAACGGGGAGCTGTTTTTT. Protein: CASSPGTGTNGELFF. The whole variable domain, remainder taken from reference TRBV9 and TRBJ2-2, is DSGVTQTPKHLITATGQRVTLRCSPRSGDLSVYWYQQSLDQGLQFLIQYYNGEERAKGNILERFSAQQFPDLHSELNLSSLELGDSALYFCASSPGTGTNGELFFGEGSRLTVL.

The chain is built from TRBV5-5 and TRBJ2-7; 10 bases are shared with TRBD1. Losses at the gene ends were 3 bases for V and 6 bases for J; bases not matched to a gene: 6. Germline V gene lookup returns CDR1 SGHKS and CDR2 YYEKEE (reference sequence). There are 14 residues in the CDR3. The chain's CDR3 is CASSSGTGASEQYF. CDR3 coding DNA: TGTGCCAGCAGCTCCGGGACAGGGGCGAGCGAGCAGTACTTC. The entire variable domain, with the rest obtained from reference TRBV5-5 and TRBJ2-7, is as follows: DAGVTQSPTHLIKTRGQQVTLRCSPISGHKSVSWYQQVLGQGPQFIFQYYEKEERGRGNFPDRFSARQFPNYSSELNVNALLLGDSALYLCASSSGTGASEQYFGPGTRLTVT.

The rearrangement joins TRBV7-9 to TRBJ1-2, with TRBD1 identical over 8 bases. The CDR3 sequence is 14 residues long. V was pared by 4 bases and J by 5 bases, with 6 bases of the junction left unmatched. Germline-derived CDR1 and CDR2 are SEHNR and FQNEAQ (reference sequence). CDR3 in DNA: TGTGCCAGCAGCTCTTCCGACAGGGGATATGGCTACACCTTC. Its protein product is CASSSSDRGYGYTF. The entire variable domain, with the rest obtained from reference TRBV7-9 and TRBJ1-2, is as follows: DTGVSQNPRHKITKRGQNVTFRCDPISEHNRLYWYRQTLGQGPEFLTYFQNEAQLEKSRLLSDRFSAERPKGSFSTLEIQRTEQGDSAMYLCASSSSDRGYGYTFGSGTRLTVV.

This clone was observed once. The rearrangement joins TRBV10-1 to TRBJ2-7; weak D call: TRBD2 (5 bases). CDR1 is WNHNN and CDR2 is SYGVQD in the germline V gene (reference sequence). The V gene lost 11 bases and the J gene lost 5 bases, with 19 bases spanning the gap. This CDR3 comprises 13 residues. The CDR3 protein is CASQAASNHEQYF. The CDR3, as DNA: TGCGCCTCTCAAGCGGCCAGCAACCACGAGCAGTACTTC.